The subject of this entry is one TCR beta chain. Its target is unknown. Per the germline V gene, CDR1 is SGHAT and CDR2 is FQNNGV. The CDR3 consists of 13 residues. The V gene lost 4 bases and the J gene lost 4 bases, with 10 bases spanning the gap. This entry is derived from a study of shared clonotypes between healthy human individuals. Cells designated naive CD8 were CD45RO-negative and were positively selected for CCR7, with terminally differentiated effector memory CD45RA+ cells excluded. Donors were healthy HIV-negative adults without recently reported acute infections or vaccinations. All of the donors resided in Nashville, Tennessee, and each was a Caucasian adult. Some clones are missing from TCRdb's copy, which holds only in-frame ones; the method was immunoSEQ multiplex PCR. The table includes approximately 840,000 clones, roughly 96% detected once. Study-level points and caveats: Generation probabilities of non-shared clonotypes were lower (relative to those shared by all four donors). Tissue TCR repertoires likely differ from these blood-only repertoires.

The source material was naive CD8+ T cells sorted from blood. This receptor was obtained from a man younger than 40 in good health. This rearrangement joins TRBV11-2 to TRBJ1-1, with a weak D call TRBD1 (5 bases). The CDR3 loop reads CASSSRDGTEAFF. Here the CDR3 DNA reads TGTGCCAGCAGCTCCCGGGACGGCACTGAAGCTTTCTTT.